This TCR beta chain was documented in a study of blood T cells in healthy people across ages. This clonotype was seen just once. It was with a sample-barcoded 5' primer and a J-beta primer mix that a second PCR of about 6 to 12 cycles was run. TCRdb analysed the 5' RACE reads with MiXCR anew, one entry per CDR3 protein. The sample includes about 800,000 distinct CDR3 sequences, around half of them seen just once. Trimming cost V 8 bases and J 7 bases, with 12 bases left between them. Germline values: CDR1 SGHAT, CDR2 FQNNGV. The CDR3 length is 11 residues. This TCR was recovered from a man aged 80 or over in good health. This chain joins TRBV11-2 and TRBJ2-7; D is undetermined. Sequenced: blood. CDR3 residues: CASGVKGEQYF. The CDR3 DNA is TGTGCCAGCGGCGTAAAAGGGGAGCAGTACTTC.